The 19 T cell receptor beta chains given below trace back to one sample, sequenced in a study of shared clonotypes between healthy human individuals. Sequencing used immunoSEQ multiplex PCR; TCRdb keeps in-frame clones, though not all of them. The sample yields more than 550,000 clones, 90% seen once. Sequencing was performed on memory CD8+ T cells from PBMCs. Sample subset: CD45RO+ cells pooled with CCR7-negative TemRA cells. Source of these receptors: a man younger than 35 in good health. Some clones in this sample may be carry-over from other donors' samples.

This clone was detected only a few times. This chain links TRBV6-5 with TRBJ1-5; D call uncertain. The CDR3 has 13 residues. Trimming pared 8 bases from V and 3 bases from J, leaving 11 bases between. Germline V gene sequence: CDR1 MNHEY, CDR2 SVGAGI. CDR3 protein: CASRPDPNQPQHF. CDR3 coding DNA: TGTGCCAGCCGACCGGACCCCAATCAGCCCCAGCATTTT.

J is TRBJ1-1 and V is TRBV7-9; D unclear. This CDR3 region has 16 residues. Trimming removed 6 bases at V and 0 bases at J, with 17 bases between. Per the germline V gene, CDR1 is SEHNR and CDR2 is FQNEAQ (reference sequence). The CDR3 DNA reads TGTGCCAGCAGTCCTGCCAGTCCGCGGTTGAACACTGAAGCTTTCTTT. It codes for CASSPASPRLNTEAFF. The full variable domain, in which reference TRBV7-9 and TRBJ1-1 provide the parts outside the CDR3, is DTGVSQNPRHKITKRGQNVTFRCDPISEHNRLYWYRQTLGQGPEFLTYFQNEAQLEKSRLLSDRFSAERPKGSFSTLEIQRTEQGDSAMYLCASSPASPRLNTEAFFGQGTRLTVV.

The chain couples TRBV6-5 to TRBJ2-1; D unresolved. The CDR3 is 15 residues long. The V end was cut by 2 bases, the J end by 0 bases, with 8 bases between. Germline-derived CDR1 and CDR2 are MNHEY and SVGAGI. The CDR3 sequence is CASSYVYSSYNEQFF. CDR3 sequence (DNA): TGTGCCAGCAGTTACGTGTATAGCTCCTACAATGAGCAGTTCTTC.

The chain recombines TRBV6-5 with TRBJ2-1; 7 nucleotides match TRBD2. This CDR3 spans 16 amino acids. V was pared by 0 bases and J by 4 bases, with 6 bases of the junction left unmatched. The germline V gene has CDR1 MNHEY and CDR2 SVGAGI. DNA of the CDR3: TGTGCCAGCAGTTACTCAGGGAGCGGGGTATACAATGAGCAGTTCTTC. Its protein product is CASSYSGSGVYNEQFF.

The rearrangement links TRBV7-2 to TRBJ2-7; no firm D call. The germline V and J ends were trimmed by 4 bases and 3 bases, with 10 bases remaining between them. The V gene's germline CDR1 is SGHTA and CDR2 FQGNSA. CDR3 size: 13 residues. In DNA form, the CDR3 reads TGTGCCAGCAGCTCCTGGACCTTCTACGAGCAGTACTTC. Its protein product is CASSSWTFYEQYF.

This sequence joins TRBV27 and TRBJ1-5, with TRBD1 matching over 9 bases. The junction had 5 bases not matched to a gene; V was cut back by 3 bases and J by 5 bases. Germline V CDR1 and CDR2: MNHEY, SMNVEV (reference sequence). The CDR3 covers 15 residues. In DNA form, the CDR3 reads TGTGCCAGCAGTTTGTCAACAGGGGGCCATCAGCCCCAGCATTTT. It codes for CASSLSTGGHQPQHF.

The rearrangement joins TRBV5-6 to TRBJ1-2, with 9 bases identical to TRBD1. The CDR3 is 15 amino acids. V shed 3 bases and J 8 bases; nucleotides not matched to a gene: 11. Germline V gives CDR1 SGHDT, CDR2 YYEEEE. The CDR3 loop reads CASSYPGTGLEGYTF. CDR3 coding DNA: TGTGCCAGCAGCTACCCTGGGACAGGGCTCGAAGGCTACACCTTC.

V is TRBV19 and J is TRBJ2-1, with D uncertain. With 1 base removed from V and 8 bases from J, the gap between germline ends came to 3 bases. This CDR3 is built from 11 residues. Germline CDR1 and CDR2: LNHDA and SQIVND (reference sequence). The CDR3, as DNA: TGTGCCAGTAGTATAGCGTATGAGCAGTTCTTC. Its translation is CASSIAYEQFF.

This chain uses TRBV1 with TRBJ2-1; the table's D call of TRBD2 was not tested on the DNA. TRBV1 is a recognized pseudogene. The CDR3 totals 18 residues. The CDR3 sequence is CTSSQAPASGDSYNEQFF. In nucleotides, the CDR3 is TGCACCAGCAGCCAAGCGCCGGCTAGCGGGGACTCCTACAATGAGCAGTTCTTC.

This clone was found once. The CDR3 region is CASSSRDTSYEQYF. The CDR3 DNA reads TGTGCCAGCAGCTCCCGGGACACTTCCTACGAGCAGTACTTC. V usage is TRBV13 and J usage is TRBJ2-7; a weak D match, TRBD1 (6 bases). The CDR3 is 14 amino acids. Trimming left V 4 bases short and J 1 base short, with 11 bases between. Germline values: CDR1 PRHDT, CDR2 FYEKMQ (reference sequence).

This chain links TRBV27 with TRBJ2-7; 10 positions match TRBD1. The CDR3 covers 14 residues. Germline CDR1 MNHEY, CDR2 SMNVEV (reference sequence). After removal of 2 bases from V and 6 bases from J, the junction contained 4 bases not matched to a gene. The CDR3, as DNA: TGTGCCAGCAGTTTAAAGGGACAGGGGCCCGAGCAGTACTTC. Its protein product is CASSLKGQGPEQYF.

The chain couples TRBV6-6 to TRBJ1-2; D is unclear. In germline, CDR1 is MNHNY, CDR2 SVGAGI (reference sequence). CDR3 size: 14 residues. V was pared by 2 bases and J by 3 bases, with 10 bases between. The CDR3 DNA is TGTGCCAGCAGTTACACGGACGCCGACTATGGCTACACCTTC. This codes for CASSYTDADYGYTF.

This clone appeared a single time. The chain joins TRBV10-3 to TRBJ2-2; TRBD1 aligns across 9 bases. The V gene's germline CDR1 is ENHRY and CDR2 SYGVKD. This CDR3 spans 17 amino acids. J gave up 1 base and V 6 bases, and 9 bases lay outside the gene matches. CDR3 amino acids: CAIRDLPDRGNTGELFF. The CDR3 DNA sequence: TGTGCCATCAGGGATCTCCCGGACAGGGGGAACACCGGGGAGCTGTTTTTT.

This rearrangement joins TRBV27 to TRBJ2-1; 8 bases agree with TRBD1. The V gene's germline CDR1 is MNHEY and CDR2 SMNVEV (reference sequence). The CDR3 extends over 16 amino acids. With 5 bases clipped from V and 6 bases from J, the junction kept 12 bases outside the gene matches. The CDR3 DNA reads TGTGCCAGCAGTCCACAAACCGGGACAGGTCTCAATGAGCAGTTCTTC. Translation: CASSPQTGTGLNEQFF.

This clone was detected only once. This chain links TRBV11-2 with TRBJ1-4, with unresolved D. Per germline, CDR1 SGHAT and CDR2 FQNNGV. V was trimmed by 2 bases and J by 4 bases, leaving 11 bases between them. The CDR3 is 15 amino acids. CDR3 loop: CASSLSFSRNEKLFF. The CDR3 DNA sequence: TGTGCCAGCAGCTTATCCTTTTCCCGTAATGAAAAACTGTTTTTT.

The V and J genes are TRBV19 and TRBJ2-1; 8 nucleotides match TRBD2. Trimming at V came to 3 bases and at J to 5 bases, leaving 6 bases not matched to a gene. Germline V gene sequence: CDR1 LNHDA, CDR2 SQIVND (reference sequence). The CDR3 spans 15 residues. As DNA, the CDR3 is TGTGCCAGTAGTATTACCCTAGCGGGTAACAATGAGCAGTTCTTC. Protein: CASSITLAGNNEQFF.

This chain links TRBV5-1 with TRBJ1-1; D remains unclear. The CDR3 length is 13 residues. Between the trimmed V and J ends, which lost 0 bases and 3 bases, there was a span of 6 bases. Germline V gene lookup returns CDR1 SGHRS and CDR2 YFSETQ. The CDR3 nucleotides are TGCGCCAGCAGCTTGGGGGGTGACACTGAAGCTTTCTTT. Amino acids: CASSLGGDTEAFF.

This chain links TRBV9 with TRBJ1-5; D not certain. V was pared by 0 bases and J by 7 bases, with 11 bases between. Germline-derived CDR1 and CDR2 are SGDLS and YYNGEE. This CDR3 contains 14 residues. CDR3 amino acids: CASSVGGRGQPQHF. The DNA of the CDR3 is TGTGCCAGCAGCGTAGGGGGAAGAGGCCAGCCCCAGCATTTT. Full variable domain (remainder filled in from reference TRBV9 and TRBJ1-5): DSGVTQTPKHLITATGQRVTLRCSPRSGDLSVYWYQQSLDQGLQFLIQYYNGEERAKGNILERFSAQQFPDLHSELNLSSLELGDSALYFCASSVGGRGQPQHFGDGTRLSIL.

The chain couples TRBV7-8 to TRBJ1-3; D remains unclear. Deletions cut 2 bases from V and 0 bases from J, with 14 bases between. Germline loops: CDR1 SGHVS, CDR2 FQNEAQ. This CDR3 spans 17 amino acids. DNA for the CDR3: TGTGCCAGCAGCTTATTCGGAGGGATGAGCTCTGGAAACACCATATATTTT. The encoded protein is CASSLFGGMSSGNTIYF.